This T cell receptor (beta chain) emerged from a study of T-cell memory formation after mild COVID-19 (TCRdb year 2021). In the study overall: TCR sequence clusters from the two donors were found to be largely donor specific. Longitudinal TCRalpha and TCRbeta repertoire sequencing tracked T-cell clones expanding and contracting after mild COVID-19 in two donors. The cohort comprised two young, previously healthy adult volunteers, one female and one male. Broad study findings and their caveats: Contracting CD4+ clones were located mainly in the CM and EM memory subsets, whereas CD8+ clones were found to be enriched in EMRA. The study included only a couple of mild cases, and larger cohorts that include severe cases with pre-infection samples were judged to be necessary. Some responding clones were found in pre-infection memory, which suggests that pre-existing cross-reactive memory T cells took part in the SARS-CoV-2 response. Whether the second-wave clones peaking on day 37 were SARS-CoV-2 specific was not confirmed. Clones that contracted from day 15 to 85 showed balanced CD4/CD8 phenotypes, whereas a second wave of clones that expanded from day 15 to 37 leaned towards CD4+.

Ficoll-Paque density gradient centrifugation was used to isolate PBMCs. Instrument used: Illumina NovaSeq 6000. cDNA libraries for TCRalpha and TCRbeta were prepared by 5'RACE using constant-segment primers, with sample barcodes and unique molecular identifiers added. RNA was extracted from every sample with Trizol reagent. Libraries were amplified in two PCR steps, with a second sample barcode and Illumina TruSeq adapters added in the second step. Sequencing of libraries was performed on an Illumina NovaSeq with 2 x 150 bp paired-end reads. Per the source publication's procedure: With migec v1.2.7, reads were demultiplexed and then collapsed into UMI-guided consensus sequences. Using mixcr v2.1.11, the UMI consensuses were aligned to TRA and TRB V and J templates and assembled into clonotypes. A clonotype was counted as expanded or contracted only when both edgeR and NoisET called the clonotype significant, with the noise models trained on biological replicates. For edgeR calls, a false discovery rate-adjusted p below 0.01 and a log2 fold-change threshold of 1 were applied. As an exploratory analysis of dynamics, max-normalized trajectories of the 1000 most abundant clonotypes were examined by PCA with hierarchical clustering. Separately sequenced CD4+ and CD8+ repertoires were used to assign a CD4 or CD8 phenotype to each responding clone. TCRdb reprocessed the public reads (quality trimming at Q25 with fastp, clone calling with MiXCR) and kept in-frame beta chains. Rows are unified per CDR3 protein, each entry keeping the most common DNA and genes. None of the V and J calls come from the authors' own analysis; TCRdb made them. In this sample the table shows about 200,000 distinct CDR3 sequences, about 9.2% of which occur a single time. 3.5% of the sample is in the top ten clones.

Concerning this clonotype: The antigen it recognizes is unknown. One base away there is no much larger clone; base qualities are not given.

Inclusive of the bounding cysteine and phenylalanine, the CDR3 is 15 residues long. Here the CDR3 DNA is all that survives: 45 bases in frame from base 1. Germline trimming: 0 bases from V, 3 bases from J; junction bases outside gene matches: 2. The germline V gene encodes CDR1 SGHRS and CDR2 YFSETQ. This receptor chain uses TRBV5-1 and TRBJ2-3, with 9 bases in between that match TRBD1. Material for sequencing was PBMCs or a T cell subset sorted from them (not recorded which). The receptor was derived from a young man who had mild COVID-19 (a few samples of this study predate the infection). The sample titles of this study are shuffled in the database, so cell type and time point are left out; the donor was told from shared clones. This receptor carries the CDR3 CASSLGDRATDTQYF. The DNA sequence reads TGCGCCAGCAGCTTGGGGGACAGGGCTACAGATACGCAGTATTTT.